Sequencing of this TCR beta chain was carried out in a study of blood T cell repertoires in COVID-19. Study-wide background: Sites in the United States, Italy and Spain provided acute and convalescent COVID-19 samples. Sample material is recorded as cDNA or gDNA derived from T cells, B-cell-depleted T cells, or PBMCs.

Germline loops: CDR1 KGHSH, CDR2 LQKENI. Trimming at V came to 1 base and at J to 8 bases, leaving 7 bases not matched to a gene. This CDR3 is 15 amino acids long. Source study methods: Amplifying reference gene primers gave estimates of nucleated cell counts. The protocol was immunoSEQ multiplex PCR, while the TCRdb copy is restricted to in-frame clones and leaves out a portion. V and J calls and clone size follow that table, whereas D and trimming were derived from the DNA. The data contain a few hundred thousand clones, approximately 80% of them seen just once; the ten biggest clones take up 1.1%.

The clonotype was recovered from a human donor with acute or convalescent COVID-19. The donor label of this sample is uncertain. The material sequenced was peripheral blood. This rearrangement joins TRBV18 to TRBJ1-4, with 7 bases identical to TRBD1. The CDR3 DNA follows: TGTGCCAGCTCACCACAGGGGGCCGGATCCGAAAAACTGTTTTTT. Translating gives CASSPQGAGSEKLFF.